This T cell receptor beta chain appears in the sequencing data of a study of STAT5B mutations in CD4+ large granular lymphocyte leukemia. Study results and limitations: 8/27 top patient clones versus 2/35 control clones were TRBV06-family. Without HLA matching, higher CD4+ than CD8+ T-LGLL clonality could reflect small sample size. Around 25% of private leukemic clonotypes occurred rarely in other patients' non-leukemic repertoires.

A remark on this clone: Its antigen is as yet unknown.

Only in-frame clones appear in the TCRdb table, and some are missing; sequencing was by immunoSEQ multiplex PCR. In the table there are around 38,000 clones, roughly 85% of which are singletons. Trimming stripped 5 bases from V and 4 bases from J, with 12 bases between. Germline V lookup: CDR1 MNHEY, CDR2 SMNVEV (reference sequence). The CDR3 totals 13 residues. The receptor was isolated from a human donor in good health. The sequenced material came from CD4+ T cells from blood buffy coats. The J gene is TRBJ2-7, the V gene TRBV27, with D tentatively TRBD2 (5 bases). The CDR3 DNA reads as TGTGCCAGCAGTCCGGGGTCCTGGTACGAGCAGTACTTC. It codes for CASSPGSWYEQYF.